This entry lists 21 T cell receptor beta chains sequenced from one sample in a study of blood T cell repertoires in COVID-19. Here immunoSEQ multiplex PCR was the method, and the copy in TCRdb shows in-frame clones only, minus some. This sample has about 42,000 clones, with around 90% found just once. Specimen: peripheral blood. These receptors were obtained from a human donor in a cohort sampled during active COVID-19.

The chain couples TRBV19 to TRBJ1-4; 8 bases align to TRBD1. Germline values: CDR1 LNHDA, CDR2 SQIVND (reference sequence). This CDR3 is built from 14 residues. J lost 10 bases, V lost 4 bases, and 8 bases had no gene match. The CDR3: CASSNRQGQGKLFF. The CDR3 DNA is TGTGCCAGTAGTAACCGACAGGGGCAGGGAAAACTGTTTTTT.

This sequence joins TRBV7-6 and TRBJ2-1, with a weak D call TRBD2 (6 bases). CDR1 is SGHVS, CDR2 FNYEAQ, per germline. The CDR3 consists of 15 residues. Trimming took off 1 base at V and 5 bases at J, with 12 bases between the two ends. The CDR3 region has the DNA TGTGCCAGCAGCTTAGGCGTTGGGGGGAACAATGAGCAGTTCTTC. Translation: CASSLGVGGNNEQFF.

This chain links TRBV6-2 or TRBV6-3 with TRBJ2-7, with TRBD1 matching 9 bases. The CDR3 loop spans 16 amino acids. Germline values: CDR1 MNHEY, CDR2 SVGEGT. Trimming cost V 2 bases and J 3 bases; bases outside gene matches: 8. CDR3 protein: CASSYDSADRGYEQYF. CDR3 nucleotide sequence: TGTGCCAGCAGTTACGACTCCGCGGACAGGGGCTACGAGCAGTACTTC.

In nucleotides, the CDR3 is TGTGCCAGCAGCTCCCGGGGGGAGGGGGGATACTCACCCCTCCACTTT. This sequence encodes CASSSRGEGGYSPLHF. The chain links TRBV7-9 to TRBJ1-6, with D tentatively TRBD1 (6 bases). The CDR3 has 16 residues. Germline V gene sequence: CDR1 SEHNR, CDR2 FQNEAQ (reference sequence). V was pared by 4 bases and J by 10 bases, with 20 bases between.

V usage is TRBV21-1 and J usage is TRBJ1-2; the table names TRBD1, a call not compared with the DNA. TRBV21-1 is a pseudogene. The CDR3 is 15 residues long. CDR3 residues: CASSSRDRNNYGYTF. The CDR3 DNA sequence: TGTGCCAGCAGTAGCCGGGACAGGAATAACTATGGCTACACCTTC.

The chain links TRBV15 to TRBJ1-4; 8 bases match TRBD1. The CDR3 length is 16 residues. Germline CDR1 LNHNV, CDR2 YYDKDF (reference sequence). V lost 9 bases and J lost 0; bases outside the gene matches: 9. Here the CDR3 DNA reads TGTGCCACGCTTCAGGGGGCTGGGGCAACTAATGAAAAACTGTTTTTT. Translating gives CATLQGAGATNEKLFF. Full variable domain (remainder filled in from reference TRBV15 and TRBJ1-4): DAMVIQNPRYQVTQFGKPVTLSCSQTLNHNVMYWYQQKSSQAPKLLFHYYDKDFNNEADTPDNFQSRRPNTSFCFLDIRSPGLGDTAMYLCATLQGAGATNEKLFFGSGTQLSVL.

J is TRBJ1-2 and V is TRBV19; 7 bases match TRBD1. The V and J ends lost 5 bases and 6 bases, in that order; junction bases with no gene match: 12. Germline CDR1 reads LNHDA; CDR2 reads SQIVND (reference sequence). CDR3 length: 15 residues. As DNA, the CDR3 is TGTGCCAGTAGTGTTAAGACAGGGAAAGGCCATGGCTACACCTTC. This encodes CASSVKTGKGHGYTF.

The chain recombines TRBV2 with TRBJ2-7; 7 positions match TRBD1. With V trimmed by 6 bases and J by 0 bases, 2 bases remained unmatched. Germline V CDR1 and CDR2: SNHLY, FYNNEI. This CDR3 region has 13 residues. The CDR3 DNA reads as TGTGCCAGCAGGGGGGACAGCTCCTACGAGCAGTACTTC. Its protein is CASRGDSSYEQYF.

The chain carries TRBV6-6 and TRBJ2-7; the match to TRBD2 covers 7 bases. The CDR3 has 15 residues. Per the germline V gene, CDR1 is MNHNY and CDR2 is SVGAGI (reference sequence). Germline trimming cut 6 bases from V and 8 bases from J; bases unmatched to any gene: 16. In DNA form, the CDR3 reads TGTGCCAGCAGCGGGGGGAGGATGGGAGGGCTAAAGCAGTACTTC. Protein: CASSGGRMGGLKQYF.

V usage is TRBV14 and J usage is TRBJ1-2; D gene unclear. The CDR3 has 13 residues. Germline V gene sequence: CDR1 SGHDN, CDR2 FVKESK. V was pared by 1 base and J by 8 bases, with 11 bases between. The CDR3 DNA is TGTGCCAGCAGCCAAGGAACGGGGATAGGCTACACCTTC. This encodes CASSQGTGIGYTF.

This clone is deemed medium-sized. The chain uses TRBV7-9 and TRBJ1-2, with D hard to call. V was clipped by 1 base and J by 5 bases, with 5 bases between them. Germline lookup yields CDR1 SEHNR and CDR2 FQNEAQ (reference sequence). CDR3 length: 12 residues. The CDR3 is CASSLGEYGYTF. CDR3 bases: TGTGCCAGCAGCTTAGGGGAGTATGGCTACACCTTC.

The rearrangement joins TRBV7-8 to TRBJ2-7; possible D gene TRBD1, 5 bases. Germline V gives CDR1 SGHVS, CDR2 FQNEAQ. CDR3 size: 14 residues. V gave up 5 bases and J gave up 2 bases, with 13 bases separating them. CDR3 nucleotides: TGTGCCAGCAGCCTACAGGTATCCGCCTACGAGCAGTACTTC. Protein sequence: CASSLQVSAYEQYF.

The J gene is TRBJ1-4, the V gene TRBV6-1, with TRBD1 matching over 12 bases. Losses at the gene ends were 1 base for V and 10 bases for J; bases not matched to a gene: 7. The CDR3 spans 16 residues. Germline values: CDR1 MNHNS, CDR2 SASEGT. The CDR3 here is CASSEGGGTGGGKLFF. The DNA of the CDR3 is TGTGCCAGCAGTGAAGGGGGAGGGACAGGGGGCGGAAAACTGTTTTTT.

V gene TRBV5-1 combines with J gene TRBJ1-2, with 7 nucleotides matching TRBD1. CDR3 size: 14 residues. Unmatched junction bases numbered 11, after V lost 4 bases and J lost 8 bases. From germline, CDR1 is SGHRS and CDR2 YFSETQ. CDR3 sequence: CASSAPGQPSGYTF. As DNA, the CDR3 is TGCGCCAGCAGCGCCCCGGGACAGCCGAGCGGCTACACCTTC.

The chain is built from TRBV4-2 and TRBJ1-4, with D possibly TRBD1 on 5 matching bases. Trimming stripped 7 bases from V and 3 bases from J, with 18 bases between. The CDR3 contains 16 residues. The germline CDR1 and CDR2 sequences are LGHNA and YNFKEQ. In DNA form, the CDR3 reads TGTGCCAGCACCCATTTCGGGGGGGATCCTAATGAAAAACTGTTTTTT. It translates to CASTHFGGDPNEKLFF.

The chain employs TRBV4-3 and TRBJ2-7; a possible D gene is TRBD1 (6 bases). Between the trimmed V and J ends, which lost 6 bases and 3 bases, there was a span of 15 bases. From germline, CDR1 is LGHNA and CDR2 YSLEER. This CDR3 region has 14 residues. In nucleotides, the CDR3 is TGCGCCAGCAGTCCCGCAGGGGATGGCTACGAGCAGTACTTC. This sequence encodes CASSPAGDGYEQYF.

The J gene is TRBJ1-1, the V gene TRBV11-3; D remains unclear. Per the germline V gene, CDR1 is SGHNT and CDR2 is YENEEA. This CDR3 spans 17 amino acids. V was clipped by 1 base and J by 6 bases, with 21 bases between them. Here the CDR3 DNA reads TGTGCCAGCAGCTTAGGGGAACCGCTATCCGCCGGGGCTGAAGCTTTCTTT. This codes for CASSLGEPLSAGAEAFF.

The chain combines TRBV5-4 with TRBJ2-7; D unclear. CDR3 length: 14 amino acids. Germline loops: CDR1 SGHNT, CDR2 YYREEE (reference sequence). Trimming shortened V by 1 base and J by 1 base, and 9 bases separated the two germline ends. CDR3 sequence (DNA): TGTGCCAGCAGCTTGTCAGGCCAATCCTACGAGCAGTACTTC. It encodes CASSLSGQSYEQYF.

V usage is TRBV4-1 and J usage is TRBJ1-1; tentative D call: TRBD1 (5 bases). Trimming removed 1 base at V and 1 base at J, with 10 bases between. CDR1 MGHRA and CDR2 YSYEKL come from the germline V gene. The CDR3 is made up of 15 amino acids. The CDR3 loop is CASSQASQGNTEAFF. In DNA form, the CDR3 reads TGCGCCAGCAGCCAAGCTAGTCAGGGGAACACTGAAGCTTTCTTT.

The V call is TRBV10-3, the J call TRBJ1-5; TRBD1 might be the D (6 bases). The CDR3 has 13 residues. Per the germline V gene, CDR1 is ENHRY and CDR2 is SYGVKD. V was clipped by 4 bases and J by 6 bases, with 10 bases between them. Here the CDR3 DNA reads TGTGCCATCAGTGGGGACAACCGTCAGCCCCAGCATTTT. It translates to CAISGDNRQPQHF.

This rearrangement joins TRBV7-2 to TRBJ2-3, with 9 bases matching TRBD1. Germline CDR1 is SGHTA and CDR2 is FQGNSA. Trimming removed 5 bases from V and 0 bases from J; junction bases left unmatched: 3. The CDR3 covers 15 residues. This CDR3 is CASSPGQGSTDTQYF. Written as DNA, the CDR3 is TGTGCCAGCAGCCCGGGACAGGGAAGCACAGATACGCAGTATTTT. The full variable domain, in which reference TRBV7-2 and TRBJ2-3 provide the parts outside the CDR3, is GAGVSQSPSNKVTEKGKDVELRCDPISGHTALYWYRQSLGQGLEFLIYFQGNSAPDKSGLPSDRFSAERTGGSVSTLTIQRTQQEDSAVYLCASSPGQGSTDTQYFGPGTRLTVL.